This T cell receptor (beta chain) was profiled in a study of blood T cell repertoires in COVID-19 (dated by TCRdb to 2018 to 2020). Background for the entire study: The collaborator samples originated in the United States, Italy and Spain and spanned the acute and convalescent phases of COVID-19. The material from the prospective study consisted of cDNA or gDNA derived from T cells, B-cell-depleted T cells, or PBMCs. The dataset comprised deeply sampled blood TCRbeta repertoires from subjects exposed to, actively infected with, or recovered from COVID-19. The samples were drawn from two sources: the first 160 participants of the ongoing ImmuneRACE study, and 950 to 1,500 subjects contributed by 6 global collaborators. The repertoires were released in a freely available public database intended as a resource for research on the immune response to SARS-CoV-2. Where available, HLA class I and class II types were taken from metadata supplied by the sample provider and were not determined by assay-based typing. A de-identified subject ID, COVID-19 status, age in years and sex were almost always included in the sample metadata. What the authors observed across the whole study: How much clinical and demographic metadata was included differed by source and by participant, and the metadata was provided uncurated.

Remarks on this clone: What antigen it recognizes has not been identified. One base away there is no much larger clone; base qualities are not given.

Reading the germline V gene gives CDR1 MNHEY and CDR2 SVGAGI. From cysteine to phenylalanine, the CDR3 is 15 amino acids long. The kept DNA is CDR3 alone, 45 bases in frame from the first base. V gives up 6 bases and J gives up 0 bases, and the segment between their germline ends measures 11 bases. Participants in the prospective study were enrolled through a virtual design, were aged roughly 18 to 100 years, and lived in some 24 United States geographic areas. In the prospective study, participants were assigned to cohorts based on the clinical history participants reported in a screening survey and a study questionnaire. Recovered participants in ImmuneRACE Cohort 3 were defined by two consecutive negative NP/OP PCR tests, clearance by a healthcare professional, or resolution of symptoms. In the prospective study, whole blood, serum and a nasopharyngeal or oropharyngeal swab were collected from each participant by mobile phlebotomists. Prospective study participants could optionally give additional blood draws and questionnaires over an approximately 2-month period. Blood samples from the prospective study were shipped frozen or at room temperature prior to DNA extraction.

TCRbeta CDR3 regions were amplified from genomic DNA by means of the immunoSEQ Assay, a bias-controlled multiplex PCR. Under the source paper's analysis protocol: The number of nucleated cells in each sample was estimated by amplification of reference gene primers within the assay. To quantify the absolute abundance of each unique TCRbeta CDR3 rearrangement, sequence reads were collapsed and filtered. For each sample, productive Simpson clonality was calculated as the square root of Simpson's diversity index across productive rearrangements. TCRdb's version of the immuneACCESS table is confined to in-frame rearrangements and falls short of the full clone set. An unresolved V gene accounts for under half of the shortfall where checked; the remainder is of unknown origin. Clone size and V and J calls were adopted from that table, with D and trimming inferred from the DNA. In all, the sample holds around 450,000 clones, and 90% of those were seen once. Of the sample, 0.55% to 0.75% is held by the ten largest clones.

Recombination connected TRBV6-5 to TRBJ1-4; no confident D gene assignment can be made. This TCR derives from a man between 18 and 35 years old who had recovered from COVID-19. The sample consisted of PBMCs or T cells enriched from blood (not recorded which). The CDR3 protein is CASRATVSTNEKLFF. The nucleotide sequence reads TGTGCCAGCAGGGCAACAGTTTCAACTAATGAAAAACTGTTTTTT.